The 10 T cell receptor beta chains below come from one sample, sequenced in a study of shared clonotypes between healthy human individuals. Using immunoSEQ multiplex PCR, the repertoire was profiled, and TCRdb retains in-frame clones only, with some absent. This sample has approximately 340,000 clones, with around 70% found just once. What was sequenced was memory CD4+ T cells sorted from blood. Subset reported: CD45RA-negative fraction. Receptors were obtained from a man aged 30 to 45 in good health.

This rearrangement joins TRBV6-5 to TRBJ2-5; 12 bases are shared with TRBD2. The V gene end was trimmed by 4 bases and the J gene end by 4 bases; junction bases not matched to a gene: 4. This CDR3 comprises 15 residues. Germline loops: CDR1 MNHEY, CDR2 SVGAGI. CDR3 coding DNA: TGTGCCAGCAGTTCCCCGGGACTAGCGGGAGAGACCCAGTACTTC. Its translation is CASSSPGLAGETQYF.

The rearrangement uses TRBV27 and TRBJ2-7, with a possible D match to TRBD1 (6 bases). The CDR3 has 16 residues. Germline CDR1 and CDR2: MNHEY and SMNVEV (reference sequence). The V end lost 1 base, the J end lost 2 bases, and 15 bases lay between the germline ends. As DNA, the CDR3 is TGTGCCAGCAGTTTATACGTACAGGGACCAACCTACGAGCAGTACTTC. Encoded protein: CASSLYVQGPTYEQYF.

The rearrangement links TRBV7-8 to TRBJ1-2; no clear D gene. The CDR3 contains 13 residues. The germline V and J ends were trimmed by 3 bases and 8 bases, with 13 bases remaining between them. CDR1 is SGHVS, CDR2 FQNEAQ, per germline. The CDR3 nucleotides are TGTGCCAGCAGCTTTTCAGAGGGAGGGGGCTACACCTTC. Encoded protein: CASSFSEGGGYTF.

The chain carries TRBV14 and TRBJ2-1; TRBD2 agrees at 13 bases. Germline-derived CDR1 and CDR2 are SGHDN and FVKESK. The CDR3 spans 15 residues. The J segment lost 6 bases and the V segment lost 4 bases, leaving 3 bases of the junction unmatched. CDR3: CASSLTSGRINEQFF. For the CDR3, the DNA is TGTGCCAGCAGCCTGACTAGCGGGAGGATCAATGAGCAGTTCTTC. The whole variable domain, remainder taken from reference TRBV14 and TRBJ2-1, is EAGVTQFPSHSVIEKGQTVTLRCDPISGHDNLYWYRRVMGKEIKFLLHFVKESKQDESGMPNNRFLAERTGGTYSTLKVQPAELEDSGVYFCASSLTSGRINEQFFGPGTRLTVL.

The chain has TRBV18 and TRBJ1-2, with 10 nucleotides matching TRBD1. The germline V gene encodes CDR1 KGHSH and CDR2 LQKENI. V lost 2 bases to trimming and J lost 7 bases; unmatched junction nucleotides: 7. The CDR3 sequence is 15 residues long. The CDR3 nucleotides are TGTGCCAGCTCACCAACAGTGACAGGGGGCTTTGGCTACACCTTC. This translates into CASSPTVTGGFGYTF.

The CDR3 sequence is CASRVTGGHQPQHF. CDR3 sequence (DNA): TGTGCCAGTAGAGTGACAGGGGGGCATCAGCCCCAGCATTTT. The rearrangement links TRBV19 to TRBJ1-5; 9 bases align to TRBD1. This CDR3 is 14 amino acids long. Germline V gene data show CDR1 as LNHDA and CDR2 as SQIVND (reference sequence). The V segment lost 6 bases and the J segment 5 bases; nucleotides outside the gene matches: 5.

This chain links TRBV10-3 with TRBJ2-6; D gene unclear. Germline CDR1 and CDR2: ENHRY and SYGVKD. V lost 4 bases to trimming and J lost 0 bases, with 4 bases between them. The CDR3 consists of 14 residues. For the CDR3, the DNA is TGTGCCATCAGTGGAAACTCTGGGGCCAACGTCCTGACTTTC. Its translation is CAISGNSGANVLTF.

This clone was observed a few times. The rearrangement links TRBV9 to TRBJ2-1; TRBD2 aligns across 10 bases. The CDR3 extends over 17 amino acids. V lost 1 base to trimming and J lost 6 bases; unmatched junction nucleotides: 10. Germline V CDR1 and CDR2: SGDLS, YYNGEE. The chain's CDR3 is CASSVTSGRAGGNEQFF. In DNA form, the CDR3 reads TGTGCCAGCAGCGTAACCAGCGGGAGGGCCGGTGGCAATGAGCAGTTCTTC.

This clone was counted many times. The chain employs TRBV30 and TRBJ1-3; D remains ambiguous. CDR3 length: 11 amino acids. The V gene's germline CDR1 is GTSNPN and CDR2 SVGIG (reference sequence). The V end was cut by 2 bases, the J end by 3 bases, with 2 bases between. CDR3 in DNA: TGTGCCTGGAGTAGTGGAAACACCATATATTTT. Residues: CAWSSGNTIYF.

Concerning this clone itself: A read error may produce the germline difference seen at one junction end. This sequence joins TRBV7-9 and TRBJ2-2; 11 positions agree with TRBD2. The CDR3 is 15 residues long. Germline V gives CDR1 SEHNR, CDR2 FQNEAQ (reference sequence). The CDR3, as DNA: TGTGCCAGCAGCATAGCGGGAGGGCTGACCGGGGAGCTGTTTTTT. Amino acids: CASSIAGGLTGELFF.